These T cell receptor beta chains were read from a single sample in a study of regulatory T cells in long-lasting Graves disease. TCRdb re-analysed the multiplex PCR reads in MiXCR, keeping a single row per CDR3 protein. The sample carries 400,000 to 500,000 distinct CDR3 sequences, about a sixth recorded once. Separately, the same data were catalogued under a study of T cells in Graves' hyperthyroidism and ophthalmopathy.

Here the sequenced sample was peripheral blood mononuclear cells (PBMCs), taken at new diagnosis, from a patient treated with antithyroid drugs. Receptors originate from a young woman with Graves disease. The CDR3 runs from the conserved cysteine through the conserved F or W. A D gene is named only where the DNA matches it firmly. Not all rows give a size; the values are once, few, many and, for expanded clones, a class.

>TRBJ2-1|TRBD1|TRBV18|-
TGTGCCAGCTCACCAGGGACAGGGGGCAGGGATGAGCAGTTCTTC
CASSPGTGGRDEQFF
>TRBJ2-1|TRBD2|TRBV10-3|many
TGTGCCATCAGTGCCGGGACTAGCGGGAGAAGGGGCTCCTACAATGAGCAGTTCTTC
CAISAGTSGRRGSYNEQFF
>TRBJ2-1|-|TRBV30|many
TGTGCCTGGAGAGAGTACAATGAGCAGTTCTTC
CAWREYNEQFF
>TRBJ1-4|-|TRBV20-1|few
TGCAGTGCTAGAGGGACAGTTGAAAAACTGTTTTTT
CSARGTVEKLFF
>TRBJ2-6|-|TRBV24-1|many
TGTGCCACCAGTGTTACCGGGAGTCCTGGGGCCAACGTCCTGACTTTC
CATSVTGSPGANVLTF
>TRBJ2-2|-|TRBV2|few
TGTGCCAGCAGTGGTGATACCGCCGGGGAGCTGTTTTTT
CASSGDTAGELFF
>TRBJ1-2|-|TRBV6-1|few
TGTGCCAGCACCCATGTGGGCCCACGAGCTTATGGCTACACCTTC
CASTHVGPRAYGYTF
>TRBJ2-3|-|TRBV7-2|-
TGTGCCAGCAGCTTAGTTTCTAGCGGCACAGATACGCAGTATTTT
CASSLVSSGTDTQYF
>TRBJ2-2|-|TRBV2|-
TGTGCCAGCACCGTCCTCAGCGCCGGGGAGCTGTTTTTT
CASTVLSAGELFF
>TRBJ1-2|-|TRBV5-1|few
TGCGCCAGCAGCCCAGGACAGCTCGATGGCTACACCTTC
CASSPGQLDGYTF
>TRBJ2-7|-|TRBV18|many
TGTGCCAGCTCACCAAAAAATAGCGGAGCCTACGAGCAGTACTTC
CASSPKNSGAYEQYF
>TRBJ2-1|TRBD2|TRBV24-1|many
TGTGCCACCAGTGATCTGACTAGCGGGAGCGAGGGCAATGAGCAGTTCTTC
CATSDLTSGSEGNEQFF
>TRBJ2-2|TRBD2|TRBV7-3|-
TGTGCCAGCAGCTTGCAAAGCGGGGGGAACACCGGGGAGCTGTTTTTT
CASSLQSGGNTGELFF
>TRBJ1-1|TRBD1|TRBV28|many
TGTGCCAGCAGTTTGCCAGGGGGACACACTGAAGCTTTCTTT
CASSLPGGHTEAFF
>TRBJ2-1|-|TRBV24-1|many
TGTGCCACCAGTGATTACTTCCTATTCGGCGCCAACTCCTACAATGAGCAGTTCTTC
CATSDYFLFGANSYNEQFF